The subject of this entry is one T cell receptor beta chain. In the authors' methods: Amplification from reference gene primers served as the basis for estimated nucleated cell counts. Profiled with immunoSEQ multiplex PCR; TCRdb holds only in-frame clones, not every one. V, J and clone size reflect that table, while D and trimming were determined from the DNA. The sample shows under 150,000 clones, approximately 84% of them seen only once. CDR1 is SGHTA, CDR2 FQGTGA, per germline. V was shortened by 2 bases and J by 0 bases, with 13 bases between the two germline ends. This CDR3 spans 17 amino acids. This sample was included in a study of blood T cell repertoires in COVID-19. Study-wide background: The study drew acute and convalescent COVID-19 samples from the United States, Italy and Spain. The cDNA or gDNA used as material had been derived from T cells, B-cell-depleted T cells, or PBMCs.

V gene TRBV7-3 combines with J gene TRBJ2-2; D possibly corresponds to TRBD2 (5 bases). Material for sequencing was peripheral blood. The origin of this receptor is a man in his sixties or seventies with active or convalescent COVID-19. CDR3 protein: CASSLLPAVSNTGELFF. DNA for the CDR3: TGTGCCAGCAGCTTATTACCAGCGGTATCGAACACCGGGGAGCTGTTTTTT. Together with reference TRBV7-3 and TRBJ2-2, the CDR3 gives the full variable domain: GAGVSQTPSNKVTEKGKYVELRCDPISGHTALYWYRQSLGQGPEFLIYFQGTGAADDSGLPNDRFFAVRPEGSVSTLKIQRTERGDSAVYLCASSLLPAVSNTGELFFGEGSRLTVL.